The entry that follows covers one T cell receptor (beta chain) sequence. The entry originates in a study of T-cell reconstitution after alpha-beta-depleted transplantation in children. This CDR3 is built from 13 residues. Germline V lookup: CDR1 KGHSY, CDR2 FQNENV. V dropped 2 bases and J dropped 3 bases, with 7 bases sitting between them. During its preparation, the TCRbeta library received unique molecular identifiers. TCRdb used MiXCR to reprocess the PCR reads, holding one entry per CDR3 protein. The sample lists a few hundred thousand distinct CDR3 sequences; roughly a quarter were seen once. This clonotype was obtained from a boy under three years old with Wiskott-Aldrich syndrome, due to receive a stem cell transplant. The gene calls are TRBV16 and TRBJ1-1; D call uncertain. Sequences were derived from PBMCs, sampled before TCRalphabeta/CD19-depleted stem cell transplant. The CDR3 spells CASSQTGDTEAFF. CDR3 in DNA: TGTGCCAGCAGCCAAACGGGAGACACTGAAGCTTTCTTT.